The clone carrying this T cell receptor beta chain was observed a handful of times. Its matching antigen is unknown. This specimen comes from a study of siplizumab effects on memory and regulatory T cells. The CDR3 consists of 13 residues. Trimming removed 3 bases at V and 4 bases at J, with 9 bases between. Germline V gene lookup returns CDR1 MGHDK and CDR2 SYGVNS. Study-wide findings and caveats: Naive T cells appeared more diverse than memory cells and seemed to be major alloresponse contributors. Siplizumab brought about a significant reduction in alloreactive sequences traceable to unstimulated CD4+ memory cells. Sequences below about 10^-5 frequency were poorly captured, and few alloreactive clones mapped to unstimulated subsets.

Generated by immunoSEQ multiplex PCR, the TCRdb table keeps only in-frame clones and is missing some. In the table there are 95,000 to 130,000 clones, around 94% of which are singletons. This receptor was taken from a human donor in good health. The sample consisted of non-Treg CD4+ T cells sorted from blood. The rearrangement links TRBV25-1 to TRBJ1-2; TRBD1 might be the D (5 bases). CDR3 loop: CASSDKRGYGYTF. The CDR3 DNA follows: TGTGCCAGCAGTGATAAAAGGGGCTATGGCTACACCTTC.